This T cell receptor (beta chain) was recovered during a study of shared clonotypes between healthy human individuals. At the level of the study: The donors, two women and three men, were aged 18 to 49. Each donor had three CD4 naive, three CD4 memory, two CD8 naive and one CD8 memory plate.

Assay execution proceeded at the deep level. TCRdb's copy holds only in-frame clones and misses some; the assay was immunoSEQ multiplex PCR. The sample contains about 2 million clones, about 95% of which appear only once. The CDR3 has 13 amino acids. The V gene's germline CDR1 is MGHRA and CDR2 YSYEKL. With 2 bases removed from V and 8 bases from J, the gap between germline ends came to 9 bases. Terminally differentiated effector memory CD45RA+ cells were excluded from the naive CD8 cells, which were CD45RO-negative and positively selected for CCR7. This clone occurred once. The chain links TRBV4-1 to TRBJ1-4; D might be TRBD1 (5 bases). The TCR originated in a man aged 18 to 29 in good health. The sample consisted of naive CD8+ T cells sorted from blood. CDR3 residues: CASSQRQREKLFF. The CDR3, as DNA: TGCGCCAGCAGCCAAAGACAGCGAGAAAAACTGTTTTTT.